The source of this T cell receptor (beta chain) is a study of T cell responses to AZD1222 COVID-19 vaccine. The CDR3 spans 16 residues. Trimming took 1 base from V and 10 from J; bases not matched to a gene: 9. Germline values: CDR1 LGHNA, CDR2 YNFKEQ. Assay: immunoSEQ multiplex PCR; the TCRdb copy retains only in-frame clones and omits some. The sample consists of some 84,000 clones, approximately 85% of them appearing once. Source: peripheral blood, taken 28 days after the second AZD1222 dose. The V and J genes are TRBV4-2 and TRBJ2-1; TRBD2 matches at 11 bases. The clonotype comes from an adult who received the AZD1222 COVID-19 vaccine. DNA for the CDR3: TGTGCCAGCAGCCAAGCGACTAGCGGGGCCCTCAAAGAGCAGTTCTTC. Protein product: CASSQATSGALKEQFF.